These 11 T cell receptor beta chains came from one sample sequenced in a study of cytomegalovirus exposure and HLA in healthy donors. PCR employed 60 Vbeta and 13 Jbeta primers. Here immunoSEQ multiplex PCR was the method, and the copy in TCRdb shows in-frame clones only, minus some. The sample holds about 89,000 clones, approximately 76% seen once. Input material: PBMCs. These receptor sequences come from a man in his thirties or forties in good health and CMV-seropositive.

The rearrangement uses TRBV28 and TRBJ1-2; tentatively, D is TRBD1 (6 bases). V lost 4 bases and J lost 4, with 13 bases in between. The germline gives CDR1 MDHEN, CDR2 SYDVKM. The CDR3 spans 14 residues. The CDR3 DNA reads TGTGCCAGCAGTTCACAGGGAGTAGGCTATGGCTACACCTTC. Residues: CASSSQGVGYGYTF.

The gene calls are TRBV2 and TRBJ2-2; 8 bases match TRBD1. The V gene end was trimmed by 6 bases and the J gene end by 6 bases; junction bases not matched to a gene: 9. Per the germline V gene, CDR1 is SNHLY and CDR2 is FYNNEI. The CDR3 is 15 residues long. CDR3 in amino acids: CASRPGQGGSGELFF. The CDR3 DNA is TGTGCCAGCAGACCCGGACAGGGCGGGTCCGGGGAGCTGTTTTTT.

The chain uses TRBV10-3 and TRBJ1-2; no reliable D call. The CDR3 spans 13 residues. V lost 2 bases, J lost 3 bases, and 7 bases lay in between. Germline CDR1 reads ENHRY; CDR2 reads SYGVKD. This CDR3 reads CAISEGVDYGYTF. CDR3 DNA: TGTGCCATCAGTGAGGGTGTAGACTATGGCTACACCTTC.

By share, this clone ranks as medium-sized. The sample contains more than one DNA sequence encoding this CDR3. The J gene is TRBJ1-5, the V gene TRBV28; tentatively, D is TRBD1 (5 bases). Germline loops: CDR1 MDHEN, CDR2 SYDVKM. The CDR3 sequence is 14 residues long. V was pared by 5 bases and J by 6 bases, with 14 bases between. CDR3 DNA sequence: TGTGCCAGCAGTCCCCGCCTGGGACTTCAGCCCCAGCATTTT. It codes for CASSPRLGLQPQHF. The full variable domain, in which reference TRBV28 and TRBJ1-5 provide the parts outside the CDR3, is DVKVTQSSRYLVKRTGEKVFLECVQDMDHENMFWYRQDPGLGLRLIYFSYDVKMKEKGDIPEGYSVSREKKERFSLILESASTNQTSMYLCASSPRLGLQPQHFGDGTRLSIL.

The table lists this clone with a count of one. CDR3 protein: CASTFDPMGHEQYF. The CDR3 DNA reads as TGTGCCAGCACCTTCGACCCCATGGGGCACGAGCAGTACTTC. V gene TRBV7-9 combines with J gene TRBJ2-7; weak D call: TRBD1 (5 bases). The V gene lost 7 bases and the J gene lost 5 bases, with 18 bases spanning the gap. CDR1 and CDR2 (germline): SEHNR, FQNEAQ (reference sequence). CDR3 size: 14 residues.

Here the CDR3 reads CASSPGVSPGELFF. The DNA of the CDR3 is TGTGCCAGCAGTCCCGGGGTGTCCCCCGGGGAGCTGTTTTTT. The chain couples TRBV2 to TRBJ2-2; a weak D match, TRBD2 (5 bases). The length of the CDR3 is 14 residues. Trimming removed 5 bases at V and 6 bases at J, with 13 bases between. The germline gives CDR1 SNHLY, CDR2 FYNNEI. The variable domain in full, with the rest retrieved from reference TRBV2 and TRBJ2-2, is EPEVTQTPSHQVTQMGQEVILRCVPISNHLYFYWYRQILGQKVEFLVSFYNNEISEKSEIFDDQFSVERPDGSNFTLKIRSTKLEDSAMYFCASSPGVSPGELFFGEGSRLTVL.

The CDR3 DNA reads TGCGCCAGCAGTCCTAGCGGGGGGTACGAGCAGTACTTC. Protein: CASSPSGGYEQYF. The rearrangement uses TRBV5-1 and TRBJ2-7, with TRBD2 matching over 11 bases. The CDR3 is 13 residues long. Germline V lookup: CDR1 SGHRS, CDR2 YFSETQ. V was clipped by 5 bases and J by 4 bases; unmatched bases: 2.

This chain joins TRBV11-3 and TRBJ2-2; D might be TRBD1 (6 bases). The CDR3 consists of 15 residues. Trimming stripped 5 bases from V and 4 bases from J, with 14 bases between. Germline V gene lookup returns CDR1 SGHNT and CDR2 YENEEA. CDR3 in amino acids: CASSPQGQSTGELFF. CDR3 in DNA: TGTGCCAGCAGCCCCCAGGGGCAGAGCACCGGGGAGCTGTTTTTT.

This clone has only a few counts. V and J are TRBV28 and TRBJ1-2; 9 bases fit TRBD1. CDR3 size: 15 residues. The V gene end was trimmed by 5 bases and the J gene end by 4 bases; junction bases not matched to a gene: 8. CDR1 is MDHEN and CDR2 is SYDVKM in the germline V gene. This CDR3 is CASSTPGQGSYGYTF. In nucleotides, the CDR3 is TGTGCCAGCAGTACGCCGGGACAGGGCTCCTATGGCTACACCTTC.

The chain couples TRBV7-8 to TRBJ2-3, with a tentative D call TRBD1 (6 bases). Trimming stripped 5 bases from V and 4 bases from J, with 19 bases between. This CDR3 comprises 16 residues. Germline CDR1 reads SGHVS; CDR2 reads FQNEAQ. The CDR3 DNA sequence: TGTGCCAGCAGCATAAGACAGGCCGTACCGGCAGATACGCAGTATTTT. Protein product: CASSIRQAVPADTQYF.

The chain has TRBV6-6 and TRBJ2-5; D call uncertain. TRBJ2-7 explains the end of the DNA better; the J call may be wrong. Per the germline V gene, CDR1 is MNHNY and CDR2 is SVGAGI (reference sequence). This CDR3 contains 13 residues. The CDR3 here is CASSDSQKREQYF. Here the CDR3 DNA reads TGTGCCAGCAGTGATTCCCAAAAACGCGAGCAGTACTTC.